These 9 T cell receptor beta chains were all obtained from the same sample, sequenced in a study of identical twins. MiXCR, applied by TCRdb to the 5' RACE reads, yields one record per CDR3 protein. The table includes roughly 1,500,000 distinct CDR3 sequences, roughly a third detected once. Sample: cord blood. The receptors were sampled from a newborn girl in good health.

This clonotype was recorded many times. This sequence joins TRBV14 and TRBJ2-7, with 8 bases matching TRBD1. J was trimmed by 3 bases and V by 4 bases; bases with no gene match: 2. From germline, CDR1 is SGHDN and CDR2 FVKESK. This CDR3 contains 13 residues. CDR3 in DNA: TGTGCCAGCAGCCGGACAGGGAACTACGAGCAGTACTTC. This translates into CASSRTGNYEQYF.

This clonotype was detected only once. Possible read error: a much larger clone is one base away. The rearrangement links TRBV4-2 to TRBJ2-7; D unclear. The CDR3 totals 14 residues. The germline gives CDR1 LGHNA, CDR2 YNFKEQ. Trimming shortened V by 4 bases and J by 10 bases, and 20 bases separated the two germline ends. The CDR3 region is CASSPRSSQEIQYF. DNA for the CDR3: TGTGCCAGCAGCCCCCGGAGCTCTCAAGAGATCCAGTACTTC.

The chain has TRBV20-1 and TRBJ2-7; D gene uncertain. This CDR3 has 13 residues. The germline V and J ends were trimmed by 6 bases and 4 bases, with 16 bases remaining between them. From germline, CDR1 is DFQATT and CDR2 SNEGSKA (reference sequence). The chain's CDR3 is CSAQIAMRYEQYF. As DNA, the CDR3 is TGCAGTGCCCAGATAGCCATGAGGTACGAGCAGTACTTC.

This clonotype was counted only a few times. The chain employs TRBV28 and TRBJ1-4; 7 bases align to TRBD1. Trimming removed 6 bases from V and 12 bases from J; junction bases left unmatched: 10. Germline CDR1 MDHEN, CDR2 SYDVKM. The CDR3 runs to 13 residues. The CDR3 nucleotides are TGTGCCAGCAGAGAGGGCCCCGACAGGGAACTGTTTTTT. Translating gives CASREGPDRELFF.

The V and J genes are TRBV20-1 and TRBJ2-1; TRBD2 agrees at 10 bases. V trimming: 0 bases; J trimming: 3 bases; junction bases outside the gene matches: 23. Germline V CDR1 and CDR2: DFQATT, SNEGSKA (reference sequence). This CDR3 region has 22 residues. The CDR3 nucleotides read TGCAGTGCTAGAGATCTCAGGTCTCTGGTCCGCGAAGCGGGAGGGAGCTACAATGAGCAGTTCTTC. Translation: CSARDLRSLVREAGGSYNEQFF.

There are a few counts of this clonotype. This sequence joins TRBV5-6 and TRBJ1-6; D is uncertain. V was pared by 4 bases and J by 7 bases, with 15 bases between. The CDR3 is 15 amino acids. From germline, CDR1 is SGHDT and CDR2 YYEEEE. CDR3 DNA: TGTGCCAGCAGCACACGTAGGACGGGGAATTCACCCCTCCACTTT. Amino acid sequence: CASSTRRTGNSPLHF.

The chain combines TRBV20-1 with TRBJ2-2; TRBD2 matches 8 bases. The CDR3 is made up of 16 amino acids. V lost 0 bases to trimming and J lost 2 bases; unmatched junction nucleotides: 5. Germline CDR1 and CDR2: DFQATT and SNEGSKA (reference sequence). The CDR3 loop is CSARDPGLDNTGELFF. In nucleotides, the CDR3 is TGCAGTGCTAGAGATCCGGGACTAGATAACACCGGGGAGCTGTTTTTT.

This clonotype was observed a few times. The CDR3 here is CASSFVRDTQETQYF. CDR3 coding DNA: TGTGCCAGCAGTTTCGTCCGGGACACCCAAGAGACCCAGTACTTC. The rearrangement uses TRBV28 and TRBJ2-5, with D perhaps matching TRBD1 (6 bases). Trimming shortened V by 3 bases and J by 1 base, and 12 bases separated the two germline ends. The CDR3 covers 15 residues. Germline CDR1 and CDR2: MDHEN and SYDVKM.

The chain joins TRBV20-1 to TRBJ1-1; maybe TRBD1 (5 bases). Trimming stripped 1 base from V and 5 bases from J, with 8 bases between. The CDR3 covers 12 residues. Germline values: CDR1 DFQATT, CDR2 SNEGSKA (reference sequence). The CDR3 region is CSARGGYTEAFF. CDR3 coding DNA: TGCAGTGCTAGAGGGGGCTATACTGAAGCTTTCTTT.